The 32 T cell receptor beta chains given below trace back to one sample, sequenced in a study of patients and donors after allogeneic stem cell transplantation. TCRdb independently ran MiXCR on the RT-PCR reads; one entry per CDR3 protein. Among around 1,500 distinct CDR3 sequences listed, about 3.5% were seen once. The sample consisted of blood, either unsorted or a sorted T cell fraction (not recorded which). The receptors originated from a human donor who was either an allogeneic HSCT recipient or a stem cell or donor lymphocyte infusion donor (not recorded which). It is not recorded whose cells these are; they may come from a transplant donor.

V is TRBV5-1 and J is TRBJ2-3, with 8 bases identical to TRBD1. Unmatched junction bases numbered 6, after V lost 4 bases and J lost 2 bases. Germline assignment: CDR1 SGHRS and CDR2 YFSETQ. The CDR3 covers 15 residues. The CDR3 DNA sequence: TGCGCCAGCAGCCGGGGACAGGATTACACAGATACGCAGTATTTT. Translated: CASSRGQDYTDTQYF.

In the case of this clonotype: Possible read error: a much larger clone is one base away. As the CDR3 is not closed by the conserved phenylalanine or tryptophan, this likely results from a read error. The chain combines TRBV5-6 with TRBJ2-7; D possibly corresponds to TRBD2 (6 bases). This CDR3 has 11 amino acids. V was trimmed by 7 bases and J by 3 bases, leaving 8 bases between them. Per germline, CDR1 SGHDT and CDR2 YYEEEE. The CDR3 nucleotides read TGTGCCAGCTCCGGGGGCTACGAGCAGTACTCC. Protein product: CASSGGYEQYS.

This clonotype has more than one count but fewer than ten. The rearrangement joins TRBV4-2 to TRBJ2-1; 7 bases fit TRBD2. The CDR3 runs 16 residues. The J segment lost 8 bases and the V segment lost 1 base, leaving 11 bases of the junction unmatched. CDR1 is LGHNA, CDR2 YNFKEQ, per germline. This chain's CDR3 is CASSQGINGRRDEQFF. CDR3 DNA sequence: TGTGCCAGCAGCCAAGGTATAAACGGGAGGAGGGATGAGCAGTTCTTC.

This clonotype is labeled as medium-sized. This chain joins TRBV11-2 and TRBJ2-5; 8 nucleotides align to TRBD1. Germline V gene data show CDR1 as SGHAT and CDR2 as FQNNGV. Trimming took 0 bases from V and 10 from J; bases not matched to a gene: 4. The CDR3 has 13 amino acids. The CDR3 bases are TGTGCCAGCAGCTTAGAGCTACAGGGGGACCAGTACTTC. It codes for CASSLELQGDQYF.

Relative to its sample, this clonotype is medium-sized (0.01 to 0.1%). The J gene is TRBJ2-3, the V gene TRBV12-3 or TRBV12-4; tentatively, D is TRBD2 (5 bases). There are 15 residues in the CDR3. Trimming took off 4 bases at V and 2 bases at J, with 13 bases between the two ends. The CDR3 DNA sequence: TGTGCCAGCAGTTCCCCCTTCCGGGACACAGATACGCAGTATTTT. It encodes CASSSPFRDTDTQYF.

The chain is built from TRBV10-3 and TRBJ2-2; tentatively, D is TRBD2 (6 bases). CDR1 and CDR2 (germline): ENHRY, SYGVKD. The CDR3 runs to 13 residues. V lost 10 bases to trimming and J lost 6 bases, with 15 bases between them. CDR3 protein: CASSQAGAGELFF. The DNA of the CDR3 is TGTGCCAGCTCACAAGCGGGCGCCGGGGAGCTGTTTTTT.

By share, this clonotype ranks as medium-sized. This sequence joins TRBV6-2 or TRBV6-3 and TRBJ1-5; maybe TRBD1 (6 bases). The ends were cut back, 0 bases at V and 7 bases at J, with 13 bases in the middle. CDR3 length: 15 residues. Germline V gives CDR1 MNHEY, CDR2 SVGEGT. The CDR3 DNA is TGTGCCAGCAGTTACTCGAGGAGGGGGAGGCAGCCCCAGCATTTT. This gives the protein CASSYSRRGRQPQHF.

Relative to its sample, this clonotype is medium-sized. The rearrangement uses TRBV6-2 or TRBV6-3 and TRBJ2-7, with D perhaps matching TRBD2 (5 bases). V lost 10 bases, J lost 7 bases, and 11 bases lay in between. Germline values: CDR1 MNHEY, CDR2 SVGEGT. This CDR3 is 10 amino acids long. The CDR3 sequence: CATGLAEQYF. The CDR3 DNA is TGTGCCACCGGACTCGCGGAGCAGTACTTC.

This CDR3 is CASSLGGAQETQYF. CDR3 sequence (DNA): TGTGCCAGCAGCTTGGGCGGGGCGCAAGAGACCCAGTACTTC. The V gene is TRBV7-2, the J gene TRBJ2-5, with D possibly matching TRBD2 (6 bases). The CDR3 consists of 14 residues. V was cut by 3 bases and J by 2 bases, with 10 bases left in between. Looked up from germline, CDR1 is SGHTA and CDR2 is FQGNSA. Supplemented by reference TRBV7-2 and TRBJ2-5, the full variable domain reads GAGVSQSPSNKVTEKGKDVELRCDPISGHTALYWYRQSLGQGLEFLIYFQGNSAPDKSGLPSDRFSAERTGGSVSTLTIQRTQQEDSAVYLCASSLGGAQETQYFGPGTRLLVL.

The chain couples TRBV9 to TRBJ2-3; D possibly corresponds to TRBD2 (5 bases). V was shortened by 2 bases and J by 4 bases, with 8 bases between the two germline ends. Germline CDR1 SGDLS, CDR2 YYNGEE. The length of the CDR3 is 13 residues. In nucleotides, the CDR3 is TGTGCCAGCAGCGTTGGAGCGGCAGATACGCAGTATTTT. Translation gives CASSVGAADTQYF.

This clonotype is classed as medium-sized. The V gene is TRBV12-3 or TRBV12-4, the J gene TRBJ2-2; D is undetermined. Trimming pared 7 bases from V and 2 bases from J, leaving 20 bases between. CDR3 length: 17 residues. The CDR3 DNA reads as TGTGCCAGCACCCGACTTGAGGATATTAGCAACACCGGGGAGCTGTTTTTT. It encodes CASTRLEDISNTGELFF.

This clonotype showed up just a few times. The chain combines TRBV7-6 with TRBJ1-5; 8 bases are a match to TRBD1. Germline CDR1 reads SGHVS; CDR2 reads FNYEAQ. Trimming removed 5 bases from V and 2 bases from J; junction bases left unmatched: 5. The CDR3 length is 15 residues. The CDR3 coding sequence is TGTGCCAGCAGCAGGACAGGGCAACGCAATCAGCCCCAGCATTTT. Translated: CASSRTGQRNQPQHF.

By share, this clonotype ranks as large. This CDR3 is CSVDSSGANVLTF. The CDR3 DNA reads TGCAGCGTTGATAGCTCTGGGGCCAACGTCCTGACTTTC. This chain joins TRBV29-1 and TRBJ2-6, with D uncertain. Germline V gives CDR1 SQVTM, CDR2 ANQGSEA. Trimming took off 3 bases at V and 0 bases at J, with 3 bases between the two ends. The CDR3 is 13 residues long. The whole variable domain, remainder taken from reference TRBV29-1 and TRBJ2-6, is SAVISQKPSRDICQRGTSLTIQCQVDSQVTMMFWYRQQPGQSLTLIATANQGSEATYESGFVIDKFPISRPNLTFSTLTVSNMSPEDSSIYLCSVDSSGANVLTFGAGSRLTVL.

J is TRBJ2-7 and V is TRBV7-2; no definite D call. In germline, CDR1 is SGHTA, CDR2 FQGNSA. Trimming took 5 bases from V and 4 from J, leaving 9 bases between them. CDR3 length equals 12 residues. CDR3 protein: CASSPSRYEQYF. The DNA of the CDR3 is TGTGCCAGCAGCCCGAGTCGATACGAGCAGTACTTC. Full variable domain (rest looked up from reference TRBV7-2 and TRBJ2-7): GAGVSQSPSNKVTEKGKDVELRCDPISGHTALYWYRQSLGQGLEFLIYFQGNSAPDKSGLPSDRFSAERTGGSVSTLTIQRTQQEDSAVYLCASSPSRYEQYFGPGTRLTVT.

This clonotype is labeled medium-sized (0.01 to 0.1%). The V call is TRBV4-1, the J call TRBJ2-7; D uncertain. The germline V gene has CDR1 MGHRA and CDR2 YSYEKL. V was shortened by 0 bases and J by 7 bases, with 10 bases between the two germline ends. This CDR3 is 13 amino acids long. The CDR3 here is CASSQEGYLEQYF. The CDR3 region has the DNA TGCGCCAGCAGCCAAGAAGGGTATTTGGAGCAGTACTTC.

This clonotype is judged large. This chain links TRBV2 with TRBJ2-3; D is undetermined. V shed 5 bases and J shed 5 bases, with 11 bases lying between them. CDR1 is SNHLY, CDR2 FYNNEI, per germline. This CDR3 comprises 13 residues. CDR3 bases: TGTGCCAGCAGTCTAGACCACCAAGATACGCAGTATTTT. Translated, it gives CASSLDHQDTQYF.

By share of the sample, this clonotype is medium-sized (0.01 to 0.1%). The chain has TRBV7-2 and TRBJ2-3; no firm D call. The CDR3 has 14 residues. Germline V gene lookup returns CDR1 SGHTA and CDR2 FQGNSA. Trimming left V 1 base short and J 2 bases short, with 7 bases between. CDR3 residues: CASSLESYTDTQYF. CDR3 DNA: TGTGCCAGCAGCTTAGAGTCTTACACAGATACGCAGTATTTT.

This clonotype has a handful of counts. The V call is TRBV6-6, the J call TRBJ2-5; a weak D match, TRBD2 (7 bases). CDR3 size: 15 residues. Germline loops: CDR1 MNHNY, CDR2 SVGAGI (reference sequence). Trimming removed 5 bases from V and 4 bases from J, with 17 bases in between. CDR3 region: CASSPPGGGGETQYF. Here the CDR3 DNA reads TGTGCCAGCAGTCCCCCTGGGGGGGGCGGAGAGACCCAGTACTTC.

The chain recombines TRBV7-2 with TRBJ2-3; D unclear. Trimming left V 3 bases short and J 1 base short, with 14 bases between. The CDR3 is 16 residues long. Germline lookup yields CDR1 SGHTA and CDR2 FQGNSA. The CDR3 DNA is TGTGCCAGCAGCTTCCCCCAGTTTGGGGGCACAGATACGCAGTATTTT. It specifies CASSFPQFGGTDTQYF.

In its sample, this clonotype is medium-sized (0.01 to 0.1%). The chain carries TRBV29-1 and TRBJ2-5; the match to TRBD2 covers 9 bases. Germline V gene sequence: CDR1 SQVTM, CDR2 ANQGSEA. The V gene end was trimmed by 7 bases and the J gene end by 13 bases; junction bases not matched to a gene: 10. The CDR3 has 11 residues. CDR3 region: CSASPGTSLYF. DNA of the CDR3: TGCAGCGCTTCTCCCGGGACTAGCCTGTACTTC. Variable domain in full (rest from reference TRBV29-1 and TRBJ2-5): SAVISQKPSRDICQRGTSLTIQCQVDSQVTMMFWYRQQPGQSLTLIATANQGSEATYESGFVIDKFPISRPNLTFSTLTVSNMSPEDSSIYLCSASPGTSLYFGPGTRLLVL.

This clonotype was observed a few times. The V call is TRBV5-6, the J call TRBJ1-1, with a tentative D call TRBD1 (5 bases). This CDR3 contains 16 residues. V dropped 4 bases and J dropped 1 base, with 17 bases sitting between them. Germline lookup yields CDR1 SGHDT and CDR2 YYEEEE. The DNA for the CDR3 is TGTGCCAGCAGCCGGGGGTTCCGCGGAGGGAACACTGAAGCTTTCTTT. Residues: CASSRGFRGGNTEAFF.

This clonotype counts as medium-sized. V gene TRBV6-1 combines with J gene TRBJ2-7; 10 bases line up with TRBD2. V shed 6 bases, J shed 9 bases, and the junction held 17 bases outside the gene matches. The CDR3 loop spans 16 amino acids. The germline gives CDR1 MNHNS, CDR2 SASEGT. The CDR3 coding sequence is TGTGCCAGCAGCCCCGAGCCGGCTAGCGGGAGTTATGTGCAGTACTTC. This gives the protein CASSPEPASGSYVQYF.

By its share, this clonotype is medium-sized. This sequence joins TRBV5-1 and TRBJ1-1; the D is unclear. Between the trimmed V and J ends, which lost 0 bases and 2 bases, there was a span of 8 bases. The CDR3 sequence is 14 residues long. Germline lookup yields CDR1 SGHRS and CDR2 YFSETQ. CDR3 nucleotide sequence: TGCGCCAGCAGCTTGGAGGTCGGAAACACTGAAGCTTTCTTT. It translates to CASSLEVGNTEAFF. Full variable domain (missing parts from reference TRBV5-1 and TRBJ1-1): KAGVTQTPRYLIKTRGQQVTLSCSPISGHRSVSWYQQTPGQGLQFLFEYFSETQRNKGNFPGRFSGRQFSNSRSEMNVSTLELGDSALYLCASSLEVGNTEAFFGQGTRLTVV.

By frequency in the sample, this clonotype is medium-sized (0.01 to 0.1%). The genes are TRBV5-5 and TRBJ2-2, with a weak D call TRBD2 (5 bases). CDR1 and CDR2 (germline): SGHKS, YYEKEE (reference sequence). This CDR3 is built from 15 residues. V lost 0 bases and J 6 bases, leaving 12 bases between the germline ends. Here the CDR3 reads CASSLGGSVAGELFF. CDR3 nucleotide sequence: TGTGCCAGCAGCTTGGGAGGGAGTGTTGCCGGGGAGCTGTTTTTT.

In this sample, this clonotype turned up a few times. J is TRBJ2-5 and V is TRBV5-6; possible D gene TRBD2, 5 bases. The V end was cut by 0 bases, the J end by 0 bases, with 6 bases between. The CDR3 loop spans 14 amino acids. Germline loops: CDR1 SGHDT, CDR2 YYEEEE. CDR3 protein: CASSLVSDQETQYF. CDR3 nucleotide sequence: TGTGCCAGCAGCTTGGTTAGCGACCAAGAGACCCAGTACTTC.

By share, this clonotype counts as medium-sized (0.01 to 0.1%). The chain uses TRBV10-2 and TRBJ2-1; perhaps TRBD2 as D (6 bases). The CDR3 has 14 amino acids. V lost 4 bases, J lost 7 bases, and 14 bases lay in between. Germline lookup yields CDR1 WSHSY and CDR2 SAAADI. CDR3 protein: CASSAVEGRNEQFF. The CDR3 DNA reads TGCGCCAGCAGTGCGGTGGAGGGGCGGAATGAGCAGTTCTTC.

This clonotype appeared a few times. The CDR3 bases are TGTGCCAGCAGTCCGCCGGACAGGGGCAGGACACCCCTCCACTTT. Residues: CASSPPDRGRTPLHF. The chain recombines TRBV6-1 with TRBJ1-6; 9 nucleotides match TRBD1. Germline V gives CDR1 MNHNS, CDR2 SASEGT. V lost 5 bases to trimming and J lost 11 bases; unmatched junction nucleotides: 10. CDR3 length: 15 amino acids.

The CDR3 bases are TGTGCCAGCAGTTCCCCACCGGGACACTCCTACGAGCAGTACTTC. Translated: CASSSPPGHSYEQYF. The V gene is TRBV6-5, the J gene TRBJ2-7, with D possibly matching TRBD1 (6 bases). CDR3 size: 15 residues. The germline V gene has CDR1 MNHEY and CDR2 SVGAGI. Trimming left V 4 bases short and J 0 bases short, with 13 bases between.

By frequency in the sample, this clonotype is medium-sized (0.01 to 0.1%). This sequence joins TRBV7-2 and TRBJ1-1; no clear D gene. CDR1 is SGHTA and CDR2 is FQGNSA in the germline V gene. V lost 5 bases, J lost 2 bases, and 12 bases lay in between. The CDR3 totals 14 residues. CDR3 loop: CASSAQLRNTEAFF. CDR3 coding DNA: TGTGCCAGCAGCGCTCAACTACGAAACACTGAAGCTTTCTTT. The variable domain in full, with the rest retrieved from reference TRBV7-2 and TRBJ1-1, is GAGVSQSPSNKVTEKGKDVELRCDPISGHTALYWYRQSLGQGLEFLIYFQGNSAPDKSGLPSDRFSAERTGGSVSTLTIQRTQQEDSAVYLCASSAQLRNTEAFFGQGTRLTVV.

This clonotype turned up a few times. The V call is TRBV6-5, the J call TRBJ2-1; D is possibly TRBD2 (6 bases). The CDR3 is 14 amino acids. V lost 4 bases and J lost 3, with 10 bases in between. CDR1 and CDR2 from the germline V gene are MNHEY and SVGAGI. The CDR3 region is CASSWLASYNEQFF. In DNA form, the CDR3 reads TGTGCCAGCAGTTGGCTAGCGAGCTACAATGAGCAGTTCTTC.

V and J are TRBV18 and TRBJ2-7; D ambiguous. Trimming removed 1 base from V and 2 bases from J, with 3 bases in between. CDR1 is KGHSH, CDR2 LQKENI, per germline. The CDR3 covers 12 residues. CDR3 sequence: CASSPQTYEQYF. The CDR3 DNA reads TGTGCCAGCTCACCACAGACCTACGAGCAGTACTTC.

This clonotype is medium-sized within its sample. The V gene is TRBV29-1, the J gene TRBJ2-5; 9 nucleotides line up with TRBD2. V lost 4 bases to trimming and J lost 5 bases; unmatched junction nucleotides: 8. The CDR3 is 14 residues long. Germline assignment: CDR1 SQVTM and CDR2 ANQGSEA. CDR3 bases: TGCAGCGTTGTGGCTAGCGGGACGGGGGAGACCCAGTACTTC. Amino acids: CSVVASGTGETQYF.